The clone carrying this TCR beta chain showed up just once. Antigen: not known. This specimen comes from a study of graft-versus-host responses after intestinal transplantation. Study summary: Recipients were given multivisceral, liver-intestinal, or isolated intestinal transplants.

Overall study findings and caveats: Some GvH clones were seen earlier in gut or blood, suggesting intestinal origin.

CDR3 length: 15 amino acids. Looked up from germline, CDR1 is MDHEN and CDR2 is SYDVKM. Trimming took 6 bases from V and 1 from J, leaving 15 bases between them. The repertoire was sequenced with immunoSEQ multiplex PCR; TCRdb's copy has only in-frame clones and lacks some. The repertoire consists of about 88,000 clones, with about 94% occurring once and the leading ten covering roughly 0.2%. The input for sequencing was unstimulated CD4+ T cells sorted from spleen or lymph node cells, taken before transplant. The source of this sequence is a human donor who was the organ donor for an intestinal transplant. V is TRBV28 and J is TRBJ1-1, with D maybe TRBD1 (5 bases). The CDR3 sequence: CASSPYGGGNTEAFF. CDR3 nucleotide sequence: TGTGCCAGCAGCCCTTACGGGGGGGGGAACACTGAAGCTTTCTTT.